This T cell receptor (beta chain) was obtained from a study of shared clonotypes between healthy human individuals. Study summary: The people who gave samples were a couple of women and a few men aged 18 to 49.

Points on this clone: Its target is unknown.

Findings of the study overall: Memory subsets generally showed lower estimated richness than naive subsets. Incompleteness in sorted-subset sequencing, despite large depth, was shown by rarefaction.

Generated by immunoSEQ multiplex PCR, the TCRdb table keeps only in-frame clones and is missing some. This sample has 600,000 to 750,000 clones; approximately 77% occur once, and the top ten carry over 1.5%. Sequenced sample: memory CD4+ T cells sorted from blood. The subset: CD45RA-negative fraction. The source of this sequence is a woman aged 25-40 years in good health.

CDR3 sequence: CASSLAQGSDGYTF. Written as DNA, the CDR3 is TGTGCCAGCAGCCTCGCACAGGGCTCTGATGGCTACACCTTC. J is TRBJ1-2 and V is TRBV28, with D possibly being TRBD1 (6 bases). The V and J ends lost 6 bases and 6 bases respectively, with 17 bases between them. In germline, CDR1 is MDHEN, CDR2 SYDVKM. The CDR3 is 14 residues long.